This TCR beta chain is from a study of blood T cell repertoires in COVID-19. Whole-study context: From the United States, Italy and Spain came samples of acute and convalescent COVID-19. From T cells, B-cell-depleted T cells, or PBMCs came the material, which was cDNA or gDNA.

As processed by the authors: The assay estimated nucleated cells by amplifying reference gene primers. The method was immunoSEQ multiplex PCR; TCRdb's version includes in-frame clones alone and lacks a portion of them. Clonal size and the V and J genes are those of that table, whereas D and trimming came from the DNA. The sample has about 300,000 clones; around 90% are singletons. The CDR3 is 13 residues long. V was pared by 6 bases and J by 1 base, with 6 bases between. Germline assignment: CDR1 MNHEY and CDR2 SVGAGI. Donors were grouped by their self-reported clinical history. This chain links TRBV6-5 with TRBJ2-2; D gene ambiguous. The receptor comes from a woman between 18 and 30 years old with acute COVID-19. Sequencing was carried out using PBMCs or T cells enriched from blood (not recorded which). The CDR3 reads CASSEVNTGELFF. CDR3 sequence (DNA): TGTGCCAGCAGCGAGGTGAACACCGGGGAGCTGTTTTTT.